These 25 T cell receptor beta chains share one sample of origin, sequenced in a study of blood T cell repertoires in COVID-19 (dated by TCRdb to the early 2020s). Libraries were built with the immunoSEQ multiplex PCR assay. TCRdb limited this immuneACCESS table to in-frame rearrangements with V and J called. A share of clones is missing; checked studies link under half to unresolved V genes, and the rest is unexplained. The sample table lists 150,000 to 200,000 clones, 84% of them with a count of one. In total, the top ten clones hold approximately 12% of the sample. The specimen sequenced was PBMCs or T cells enriched from blood (not recorded which). All receptors derive from a man aged 50 to 59 who had recovered from COVID-19.

The chain links TRBV5-1 to TRBJ1-4; D is unresolved. V shed 3 bases and J shed 7 bases, with 16 bases lying between them. CDR1 SGHRS and CDR2 YFSETQ come from the germline V gene. The length of the CDR3 is 15 residues. The CDR3 DNA follows: TGCGCCAGCAGCTCCCTGACCGCCGGAGGTGAAAAACTGTTTTTT. Its protein product is CASSSLTAGGEKLFF.

The rearrangement uses TRBV27 and TRBJ2-2; perhaps TRBD1 as D (5 bases). Germline assignment: CDR1 MNHEY and CDR2 SMNVEV (reference sequence). V gave up 2 bases and J gave up 7 bases, with 11 bases separating them. CDR3 length: 14 residues. As DNA, the CDR3 is TGTGCCAGCAGTTTAGCTGGGGCTGGCGGGGAGCTGTTTTTT. Its translation is CASSLAGAGGELFF.

This clone was picked up a small number of times. The chain links TRBV2 to TRBJ1-1; D remains unclear. Germline assignment: CDR1 SNHLY and CDR2 FYNNEI. The CDR3 runs to 13 residues. V lost 7 bases, J lost 1 base, and 10 bases lay in between. CDR3 in DNA: TGTGCCAGCACGAGTGTCGGGAACACTGAAGCTTTCTTT. Residues: CASTSVGNTEAFF.

This clone was observed at least ten times. The chain carries TRBV3-1 (or the pseudogene TRBV3-2) and TRBJ1-2, with D tentatively TRBD1 (5 bases). This CDR3 spans 15 amino acids. V gave up 5 bases and J gave up 5 bases, with 18 bases separating them. The V gene's germline CDR1 is LGHDT and CDR2 YNNKEL (reference sequence). The CDR3 spells CASSKPGLGLYGYTF. CDR3 DNA sequence: TGTGCCAGCAGCAAACCAGGGTTGGGACTTTATGGCTACACCTTC.

In its sample, this clone was seen a few times. The CDR3 sequence is CASSLGSPRFGEKLFF. DNA for the CDR3: TGTGCCAGCAGCTTGGGGAGTCCGAGGTTTGGGGAAAAACTGTTTTTT. The chain couples TRBV7-2 to TRBJ1-4; D gene unclear. The CDR3 loop spans 16 amino acids. V was trimmed by 3 bases and J by 8 bases, leaving 19 bases between them. Germline V lookup: CDR1 SGHTA, CDR2 FQGNSA. The full variable domain, completed using reference TRBV7-2 and TRBJ1-4, is GAGVSQSPSNKVTEKGKDVELRCDPISGHTALYWYRQSLGQGLEFLIYFQGNSAPDKSGLPSDRFSAERTGGSVSTLTIQRTQQEDSAVYLCASSLGSPRFGEKLFFGSGTQLSVL.

The rearrangement links TRBV28 to TRBJ2-6, with D possibly matching TRBD2 (6 bases). Trimming took off 4 bases at V and 2 bases at J, with 6 bases between the two ends. In germline, CDR1 is MDHEN, CDR2 SYDVKM. The CDR3 has 14 amino acids. The CDR3 loop is CASSSGAGANVLTF. CDR3 bases: TGTGCCAGCAGTTCGGGGGCTGGGGCCAACGTCCTGACTTTC.

The chain combines TRBV6-2 or TRBV6-3 with TRBJ2-3; TRBD2 might be the D (6 bases). The germline V gene has CDR1 MNHEY and CDR2 SVGEGT. V was pared by 2 bases and J by 3 bases, with 15 bases between. The CDR3 loop spans 16 amino acids. DNA of the CDR3: TGTGCCAGCAGTTACGATAGCGGCCCCCTTACAGATACGCAGTATTTT. It is translated as CASSYDSGPLTDTQYF.

The chain employs TRBV5-3 and TRBJ1-1; 9 bases line up with TRBD1. TRBV5-3 is annotated as an ORF whose role is uncertain. This CDR3 comprises 17 residues. Trimming took 1 base from V and 8 from J; bases not matched to a gene: 15. CDR3: CARSLRLTGQGHSEAFF. In DNA, the CDR3 is TGTGCCAGAAGCTTGAGGCTGACCGGACAGGGGCATTCGGAAGCTTTCTTT.

This clone was detected only a few times. The chain is built from TRBV18 and TRBJ1-2; the match to TRBD1 covers 8 bases. The CDR3 runs 14 residues. V was clipped by 3 bases and J by 7 bases; unmatched bases: 7. Germline V gene lookup returns CDR1 KGHSH and CDR2 LQKENI. The chain's CDR3 is CASSPGQGASGYTF. The CDR3 nucleotides read TGTGCCAGCTCACCCGGCCAGGGGGCGTCTGGCTACACCTTC.

The rearrangement joins TRBV7-3 to TRBJ2-3; TRBD1 aligns across 9 bases. The CDR3 totals 15 residues. After removal of 5 bases from V and 4 bases from J, the junction contained 7 bases not matched to a gene. Germline CDR1 reads SGHTA; CDR2 reads FQGTGA. This chain's CDR3 is CASSQGTGYADTQYF. The CDR3 coding sequence is TGTGCCAGCAGCCAAGGGACAGGGTACGCAGATACGCAGTATTTT.

This clone has a single count. The V call is TRBV14, the J call TRBJ1-2, with 7 nucleotides matching TRBD1. V shed 3 bases and J 8 bases; nucleotides not matched to a gene: 9. The CDR3 loop spans 14 amino acids. CDR1 is SGHDN, CDR2 FVKESK, per germline. The CDR3 DNA reads TGTGCCAGCAGCCAGGCTAGACAGGGCGGCGGCTACACCTTC. It codes for CASSQARQGGGYTF.

The J gene is TRBJ2-7, the V gene TRBV7-3; TRBD1 might be the D (6 bases). The CDR3 is made up of 15 amino acids. Germline CDR1 is SGHTA and CDR2 is FQGTGA. V was shortened by 0 bases and J by 7 bases, with 16 bases between the two germline ends. CDR3: CASSLTGQGVGEQYF. CDR3 coding DNA: TGTGCCAGCAGCTTAACGGGACAAGGAGTAGGAGAGCAGTACTTC. The full variable domain, rest sourced from reference TRBV7-3 and TRBJ2-7, is GAGVSQTPSNKVTEKGKYVELRCDPISGHTALYWYRQSLGQGPEFLIYFQGTGAADDSGLPNDRFFAVRPEGSVSTLKIQRTERGDSAVYLCASSLTGQGVGEQYFGPGTRLTVT.

The chain joins TRBV6-4 to TRBJ2-3; 10 nucleotides align to TRBD2. CDR1 is MRHNA and CDR2 is SNTAGT in the germline V gene. CDR3 size: 16 residues. With V trimmed by 5 bases and J by 2 bases, 7 bases remained unmatched. CDR3 coding DNA: TGTGCCAGCAGTAACCTAGCGGGGGTCCCCACAGATACGCAGTATTTT. It translates to CASSNLAGVPTDTQYF.

The chain carries TRBV5-5 and TRBJ1-6; a possible D gene is TRBD1 (6 bases). The germline gives CDR1 SGHKS, CDR2 YYEKEE (reference sequence). Trimming stripped 4 bases from V and 10 bases from J, with 24 bases between. The CDR3 contains 17 residues. CDR3 in DNA: TGTGCCAGCAGCCGACAGTGGGGGGGGCAGGTCGGATCACCCCTCCACTTT. Translation gives CASSRQWGGQVGSPLHF.

This clone was detected only once. The chain combines TRBV9 with TRBJ1-4, with a tentative D call TRBD1 (6 bases). In germline, CDR1 is SGDLS, CDR2 YYNGEE. The CDR3 has 14 amino acids. Trimming took off 0 bases at V and 7 bases at J, with 10 bases between the two ends. This CDR3 reads CASSVGQGSEKLFF. The DNA of the CDR3 is TGTGCCAGCAGCGTAGGGCAGGGGAGTGAAAAACTGTTTTTT. Full variable domain (remainder filled in from reference TRBV9 and TRBJ1-4): DSGVTQTPKHLITATGQRVTLRCSPRSGDLSVYWYQQSLDQGLQFLIQYYNGEERAKGNILERFSAQQFPDLHSELNLSSLELGDSALYFCASSVGQGSEKLFFGSGTQLSVL.

V and J are TRBV28 and TRBJ2-4, with TRBD2 matching 8 bases. Germline assignment: CDR1 MDHEN and CDR2 SYDVKM. This CDR3 has 13 amino acids. Unmatched junction bases numbered 2, after V lost 6 bases and J lost 4 bases. As DNA, the CDR3 is TGTGCCAGCAGGCCTAGCGGGAAAAACATTCAGTACTTC. Amino acid sequence: CASRPSGKNIQYF.

V usage is TRBV10-3 and J usage is TRBJ2-1; 10 nucleotides agree with TRBD2. V trimming: 5 bases; J trimming: 9 bases; junction bases outside the gene matches: 13. This CDR3 region has 16 residues. Germline V gene data show CDR1 as ENHRY and CDR2 as SYGVKD. CDR3 protein: CAISTNSGLAVGEQFF. The CDR3 region has the DNA TGTGCCATCAGTACCAACTCAGGACTAGCGGTCGGTGAGCAGTTCTTC.

This clone was recorded only once. CDR3 sequence (DNA): TGCAGCGTTGAAGGAGGGCCCTACGAGCAGTACTTC. Protein: CSVEGGPYEQYF. V is TRBV29-1 and J is TRBJ2-7, with D tentatively TRBD2 (5 bases). The CDR3 runs to 12 residues. V shed 1 base and J shed 2 bases, with 6 bases lying between them. Per germline, CDR1 SQVTM and CDR2 ANQGSEA.

The V gene is TRBV7-2, the J gene TRBJ1-5, with 12 bases matching TRBD1. Germline CDR1 and CDR2: SGHTA and FQGNSA. The CDR3 sequence is 12 residues long. V was pared by 8 bases and J by 13 bases, with 6 bases of the junction left unmatched. The CDR3 sequence is CASSWDRGRQHF. In nucleotides, the CDR3 is TGTGCCAGCTCCTGGGACAGGGGGCGACAGCATTTT.

The gene calls are TRBV24-1 and TRBJ1-3, with D possibly matching TRBD1 (5 bases). The CDR3 length is 14 residues. The V gene's germline CDR1 is KGHDR and CDR2 SFDVKD. Trimming stripped 5 bases from V and 6 bases from J, with 13 bases between. This CDR3 is CATSVEGPANTIYF. The CDR3 DNA reads as TGTGCCACCAGTGTGGAGGGGCCGGCAAACACCATATATTTT.

The V call is TRBV29-1, the J call TRBJ1-1, with 7 bases that match TRBD1. With 8 bases clipped from V and 3 bases from J, the junction kept 6 bases outside the gene matches. The CDR3 spans 12 residues. Looked up from germline, CDR1 is SQVTM and CDR2 is ANQGSEA. This CDR3 is CSIQGSDTEAFF. In DNA form, the CDR3 reads TGCAGCATACAGGGGAGTGACACTGAAGCTTTCTTT.

This sequence joins TRBV5-1 and TRBJ1-2; 9 positions agree with TRBD1. The CDR3 sequence is 18 residues long. The germline V gene encodes CDR1 SGHRS and CDR2 YFSETQ. The J segment lost 7 bases and the V segment lost 4 bases, leaving 20 bases of the junction unmatched. In DNA, the CDR3 is TGCGCCAGCAGCGAACCCGGGACAGGGTCCCGCCTTCGAGCTGGCTACACCTTC. Translated: CASSEPGTGSRLRAGYTF. The full variable domain, with the rest looked up from reference TRBV5-1 and TRBJ1-2, is KAGVTQTPRYLIKTRGQQVTLSCSPISGHRSVSWYQQTPGQGLQFLFEYFSETQRNKGNFPGRFSGRQFSNSRSEMNVSTLELGDSALYLCASSEPGTGSRLRAGYTFGSGTRLTVV.

V is TRBV19 and J is TRBJ1-1; D uncertain. V dropped 0 bases and J dropped 6 bases, with 11 bases sitting between them. The CDR3 contains 14 residues. Germline lookup yields CDR1 LNHDA and CDR2 SQIVND (reference sequence). The CDR3 spells CASSIDPSRAEAFF. As DNA, the CDR3 is TGTGCCAGTAGTATAGATCCCTCGCGGGCTGAAGCTTTCTTT.

Details on this clone: Germline and junction disagree at one end, which may indicate a read error. The chain couples TRBV27 to TRBJ1-2; D ambiguous. The CDR3 totals 13 residues. Germline loops: CDR1 MNHEY, CDR2 SMNVEV (reference sequence). CDR3 coding DNA: TGTGCCAGCAGTCCCCCCCTTTTCAGGTTTAACTTCTTC. Translating gives CASSPPLFRFNFF.

This clone was seen once. The V gene is TRBV18, the J gene TRBJ1-5; 7 bases are shared with TRBD1. Germline trimming cut 3 bases from V and 1 base from J; bases unmatched to any gene: 3. Germline CDR1 is KGHSH and CDR2 is LQKENI. The CDR3 consists of 15 residues. The CDR3 loop reads CASSPQQGSNQPQHF. CDR3 coding DNA: TGTGCCAGCTCACCTCAACAGGGGAGCAATCAGCCCCAGCATTTT.